This T cell receptor beta chain was captured in a study of T cells in Graves' hyperthyroidism and ophthalmopathy. The study, taken as a whole, reports: Onset of ophthalmopathy came a median roughly 6 months after the model predicted it. Most thyroid clonotypes that were expanded above 0.001 also turned up in blood. Ophthalmopathy and stable hyperthyroidism were separated by a 13 V-J model.

The CDR3 covers 13 residues. The V and J ends lost 8 bases and 6 bases respectively, with 20 bases between them. Germline-derived CDR1 and CDR2 are GTSNPN and SVGIG (reference sequence). The TCR beta CDR3 regions underwent amplification using RNA transcripts as the source. A first-round RT-PCR of the TCR CDR3 used the HTBI primer set. Each CDR3 protein gets one entry after TCRdb re-called the multiplex PCR reads with MiXCR. The table includes about 290,000 distinct CDR3 sequences, about a sixth detected once. This clonotype was seen ten or more times. As yet, its antigen is unknown. PBMCs stemmed from over 7.5 ml fresh peripheral blood.

The V call is TRBV30, the J call TRBJ2-7; D is possibly TRBD2 (5 bases). The receptor's source is a woman in her sixties with Graves' ophthalmopathy. The specimen was blood. The CDR3, as DNA: TGTGCCCCCCCGTATGGACTCGTAAGCGAGCAGTACTTC. As protein: CAPPYGLVSEQYF. Based on the CDR3 plus reference TRBV30 and TRBJ2-7, the full variable domain is SQTIHQWPATLVQPVGSPLSLECTVEGTSNPNLYWYRQAAGRGLQLLFYSVGIGQISSEVPQNLSASRPQDRQFILSSKKLLLSDSGFYLCAPPYGLVSEQYFGPGTRLTVT.